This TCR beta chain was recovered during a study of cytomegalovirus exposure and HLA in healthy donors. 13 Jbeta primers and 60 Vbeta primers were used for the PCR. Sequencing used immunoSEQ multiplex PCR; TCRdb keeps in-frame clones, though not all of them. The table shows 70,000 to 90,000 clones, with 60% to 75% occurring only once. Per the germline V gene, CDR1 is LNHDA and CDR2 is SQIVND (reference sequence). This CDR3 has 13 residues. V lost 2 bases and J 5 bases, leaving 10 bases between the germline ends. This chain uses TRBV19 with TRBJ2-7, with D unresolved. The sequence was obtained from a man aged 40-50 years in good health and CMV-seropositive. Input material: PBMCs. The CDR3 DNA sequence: TGTGCCAGTAGTATAACTCCTCTTAACGAGCAGTACTTC. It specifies CASSITPLNEQYF.